This T cell receptor beta chain was recovered during a study of cytomegalovirus exposure and HLA in healthy donors (dated by TCRdb to about 2017). A note on the overall study: A later analysis indicated that the 130 or so validation repertoires were generated on the platform also employed for the approximately 690 repertoires of the first cohort. The study aimed to test whether signatures of past pathogen exposure could be identified by cataloging public T cell receptors. Along with the approximately 650-subject first cohort, a separate validation cohort of about 110 different subjects was used. To predict cytomegalovirus infection status, the study combined high-throughput TCR immunosequencing, statistical association of individual TCRs with disease status, and machine learning. The research as a whole found: The authors suggested that the approach could potentially be extended to other disease states and immunological phenotypes. Across donors, most TCR sequences were observed very rarely, whereas some public TCRs were present in many individuals. A few of the identified cytomegalovirus-associated TCR beta chains were confirmed in vitro to be specific for cytomegalovirus antigens. In a later analysis, TCRs clustered in the first cohort were found to also tend to co-occur in the roughly 120 validation repertoires, with 94% of cluster scores above 0. All 120 or so repertoires were used to score co-occurrence in the validation cohort in a later analysis, because that analysis had no HLA typing for the cohort. In the study, 150 to 200 TCR beta chains were listed as associated with cytomegalovirus. Cytomegalovirus status was reported to be diagnosed by the classifier with high specificity and sensitivity in both the original and validation cohorts.

The library relied on the immunoSEQ multiplex PCR assay. As for how the authors treated the data: A statistical classification framework was built for diagnosing cytomegalovirus status from the catalog of TCR beta chain sequences. TCRdb provides this immuneACCESS table in a form limited to in-frame rearrangements. Some clones are lacking; in checked studies, under half of them reflect an unresolved V gene, and why the rest are absent is not known. V, J and clone size are those of that table, while D and trimming were read from the DNA. Here the sample has 130,000 or so clones; around nine tenths occur a single time. The top ten clonotypes cover about 1.9% of the sample. CDR1 and CDR2 are read off the germline V gene as SNHLY and FYNNEI. At the junction V is shortened by 6 bases and J by 0 bases, with 12 bases in between. The CDR3 covers 15 residues, taking in both the cysteine and the phenylalanine. Of all the DNA, just the CDR3 is kept, 45 bases in frame from base 1.

Separate from the approximately 700-subject first cohort, the validation cohort of 90 to 150 subjects was the group to which the donors belonged. In its sample, this clone was seen a few times. Its antigen is currently not known. No base quality information exists; no much larger clone differs at one position. The sequence derives from a young woman in good health and CMV-seronegative. The rearrangement combines TRBV2 with TRBJ1-5; a confident D gene designation cannot be given. Specimen: PBMCs. For the CDR3, the sequence is CASRKESYSNQPQHF. The nucleotides read TGTGCCAGCAGGAAGGAGAGTTATAGCAATCAGCCCCAGCATTTT.